These 22 T cell receptor beta chains originate from one sample sequenced in a study of OX40 agonist ivuxolimab in advanced cancers. Only in-frame clones appear in the TCRdb table, and some are missing; sequencing was by immunoSEQ multiplex PCR. The table lists over 50,000 clones, approximately 82% of them singletons. Sequencing used CD4+ or CD8+ T cells sorted from blood, obtained in a trial of the OX40 agonist ivuxolimab. The receptors were sampled from an adult with an advanced solid tumor such as melanoma, head and neck, liver or kidney cancer.

The rearrangement uses TRBV6-6 and TRBJ2-5, with D possibly matching TRBD2 (6 bases). Looked up from germline, CDR1 is MNHNY and CDR2 is SVGAGI (reference sequence). Between the trimmed V and J ends, which lost 6 bases and 1 base, there was a span of 12 bases. This CDR3 has 14 amino acids. DNA of the CDR3: TGTGCCAGCAGGGCACTAGCAGGCCAAGAGACCCAGTACTTC. The encoded protein is CASRALAGQETQYF.

V and J are TRBV5-4 and TRBJ2-1, with 9 bases matching TRBD2. The V gene end was trimmed by 2 bases and the J gene end by 7 bases; junction bases not matched to a gene: 7. The V gene's germline CDR1 is SGHNT and CDR2 YYREEE (reference sequence). This CDR3 comprises 15 residues. CDR3 bases: TGTGCCAGCAGCTTAGTAGCTAGCGGGATGAATGAGCAGTTCTTC. This gives the protein CASSLVASGMNEQFF.

The V call is TRBV6-1, the J call TRBJ2-7; TRBD1 aligns across 8 bases. The CDR3 extends over 14 amino acids. Per germline, CDR1 MNHNS and CDR2 SASEGT. The V segment lost 6 bases and the J segment 0 bases; nucleotides outside the gene matches: 4. The CDR3, as DNA: TGTGCCAGCAGGAGGACAGGGTCCTCCTACGAGCAGTACTTC. Its translation: CASRRTGSSYEQYF.

The V and J genes are TRBV10-1 and TRBJ2-1, with 9 bases identical to TRBD1. The CDR3 extends over 16 amino acids. V was pared by 6 bases and J by 5 bases, with 11 bases of the junction left unmatched. Germline V gene data show CDR1 as WNHNN and CDR2 as SYGVQD (reference sequence). CDR3 residues: CASSGAGTGLDNEQFF. The DNA for the CDR3 is TGCGCCAGCAGCGGGGCCGGGACAGGGTTGGACAATGAGCAGTTCTTC.

CDR3 protein: CASSLLPRTGVYGYTF. DNA for the CDR3: TGTGCCAGCAGCTTATTACCTAGGACAGGGGTATATGGCTACACCTTC. V is TRBV7-6 and J is TRBJ1-2; 9 bases are shared with TRBD1. Per germline, CDR1 SGHVS and CDR2 FNYEAQ. The CDR3 is 16 amino acids. V lost 2 bases and J lost 5; bases outside the gene matches: 9. The full variable domain, completed using reference TRBV7-6 and TRBJ1-2, is GAGVSQSPRYKVTKRGQDVALRCDPISGHVSLYWYRQALGQGPEFLTYFNYEAQQDKSGLPNDRFSAERPEGSISTLTIQRTEQRDSAMYRCASSLLPRTGVYGYTFGSGTRLTVV.

J is TRBJ1-5 and V is TRBV10-2, with TRBD1 matching 7 bases. V lost 6 bases, J lost 6 bases, and 11 bases stayed unmatched. The germline V gene encodes CDR1 WSHSY and CDR2 SAAADI. The CDR3 spans 15 residues. For the CDR3, the DNA is TGCGCCAGCAGGGTGGGGGGCAGGGGGAGTCAGCCCCAGCATTTT. Translating it yields CASRVGGRGSQPQHF.

This clone was detected only a few times. This rearrangement joins TRBV11-2 to TRBJ2-7; no clear D gene. Germline V CDR1 and CDR2: SGHAT, FQNNGV. V lost 3 bases, J lost 3 bases, and 15 bases lay in between. The CDR3 length is 15 residues. CDR3 loop: CASSFQLVGDYEQYF. CDR3 nucleotide sequence: TGTGCCAGCAGCTTCCAGTTAGTAGGAGACTACGAGCAGTACTTC.

The chain joins TRBV6-5 to TRBJ2-3, with 8 nucleotides matching TRBD1. The germline CDR1 and CDR2 sequences are MNHEY and SVGAGI. The CDR3 is 14 amino acids. The V and J ends lost 4 bases and 2 bases, in that order; junction bases with no gene match: 2. The CDR3 nucleotides read TGTGCCAGCAGTTTGGGACAGGTCACAGATACGCAGTATTTT. Encoded protein: CASSLGQVTDTQYF.

This rearrangement joins TRBV19 to TRBJ1-5; 8 bases map to TRBD1. Trimming removed 5 bases from V and 4 bases from J; junction bases left unmatched: 4. From germline, CDR1 is LNHDA and CDR2 SQIVND (reference sequence). The CDR3 spans 14 residues. CDR3 amino acids: CASSRTGTNQPQHF. CDR3 DNA: TGTGCCAGTAGTCGGACAGGGACTAATCAGCCCCAGCATTTT.

This chain links TRBV7-8 with TRBJ2-3; the D is unclear. Germline loops: CDR1 SGHVS, CDR2 FQNEAQ. This CDR3 has 14 amino acids. V was pared by 5 bases and J by 2 bases, with 11 bases between. The CDR3 sequence is CASSPVSSTDTQYF. The CDR3 DNA is TGTGCCAGCAGCCCGGTCAGCTCCACAGATACGCAGTATTTT.

This chain uses TRBV6-1 with TRBJ2-1, with 9 bases lining up with TRBD2. This CDR3 has 17 amino acids. The V segment lost 1 base and the J segment 10 bases; nucleotides outside the gene matches: 14. The germline V gene has CDR1 MNHNS and CDR2 SASEGT. CDR3 in amino acids: CASSEVGVRLAGTEQFF. CDR3 in DNA: TGTGCCAGCAGTGAAGTGGGGGTTAGGCTAGCGGGAACGGAGCAGTTCTTC.

The genes are TRBV7-3 and TRBJ2-5; TRBD2 matches 14 bases. CDR1 and CDR2 from the germline V gene are SGHTA and FQGTGA. CDR3 length: 18 residues. Unmatched junction bases numbered 5, after V lost 0 bases and J lost 2 bases. CDR3 amino acids: CASSLTGTSGSGQETQYF. The CDR3 DNA follows: TGTGCCAGCAGCTTAACGGGGACTAGCGGGAGTGGGCAAGAGACCCAGTACTTC.

The V and J genes are TRBV5-4 and TRBJ2-3, with D possibly TRBD1 on 5 matching bases. The CDR3 spans 16 residues. V lost 0 bases and J lost 4, with 15 bases in between. Germline V gene sequence: CDR1 SGHNT, CDR2 YYREEE (reference sequence). The CDR3 nucleotides read TGTGCCAGCAGCTTGGTTCGGAGTACAGGCGCAGATACGCAGTATTTT. Its translation is CASSLVRSTGADTQYF.

A few counts support this clone. The rearrangement joins TRBV7-8 to TRBJ2-1; 9 nucleotides agree with TRBD2. CDR3 length: 17 residues. V lost 2 bases to trimming and J lost 0 bases; unmatched junction nucleotides: 5. Germline values: CDR1 SGHVS, CDR2 FQNEAQ. The CDR3 sequence is CASSLRSGGSSYNEQFF. In DNA, the CDR3 is TGTGCCAGCAGCTTAAGAAGCGGGGGGAGCTCCTACAATGAGCAGTTCTTC. Full variable domain (missing parts from reference TRBV7-8 and TRBJ2-1): GAGVSQSPRYKVAKRGQDVALRCDPISGHVSLFWYQQALGQGPEFLTYFQNEAQLDKSGLPSDRFFAERPEGSVSTLKIQRTQQEDSAVYLCASSLRSGGSSYNEQFFGPGTRLTVL.

V is TRBV7-6 and J is TRBJ2-7; TRBD1 aligns across 7 bases. CDR3 length: 15 amino acids. Germline V gene lookup returns CDR1 SGHVS and CDR2 FNYEAQ. With 5 bases clipped from V and 0 bases from J, the junction kept 7 bases outside the gene matches. The CDR3 nucleotides read TGTGCCAGCAGCGCTACATACAGGGGCTCCTACGAGCAGTACTTC. This translates into CASSATYRGSYEQYF.

The chain recombines TRBV7-8 with TRBJ1-3; D uncertain. This CDR3 region has 15 residues. V lost 2 bases, J lost 0 bases, and 8 bases lay in between. Germline V lookup: CDR1 SGHVS, CDR2 FQNEAQ. Here the CDR3 DNA reads TGTGCCAGCAGCTTAACTCTAAACTCTGGAAACACCATATATTTT. This gives the protein CASSLTLNSGNTIYF.

This chain joins TRBV5-1 and TRBJ2-7; 10 nucleotides align to TRBD2. This CDR3 comprises 14 residues. V lost 1 base to trimming and J lost 3 bases; unmatched junction nucleotides: 1. From germline, CDR1 is SGHRS and CDR2 YFSETQ. Written as DNA, the CDR3 is TGCGCCAGCAGCTTGACTAGCGGGAACTACGAGCAGTACTTC. This encodes CASSLTSGNYEQYF.

The genes are TRBV7-2 and TRBJ2-3; TRBD2 aligns across 12 bases. CDR3 length: 18 residues. Germline loops: CDR1 SGHTA, CDR2 FQGNSA. With 5 bases clipped from V and 3 bases from J, the junction kept 12 bases outside the gene matches. DNA of the CDR3: TGTGCCAGCAGCGTGCTCCCGCTAGCGGGAGGGCGTACAGATACGCAGTATTTT. This sequence encodes CASSVLPLAGGRTDTQYF.

The rearrangement links TRBV7-2 to TRBJ2-2, with D uncertain. The V gene lost 6 bases and the J gene lost 6 bases, with 11 bases spanning the gap. The CDR3 is 13 amino acids. Germline loops: CDR1 SGHTA, CDR2 FQGNSA. In DNA form, the CDR3 reads TGTGCCAGCAGTGTGGATAGGGCCGGGGAGCTGTTTTTT. It is translated as CASSVDRAGELFF.

The chain uses TRBV2 and TRBJ1-5; D is ambiguous. Germline V gives CDR1 SNHLY, CDR2 FYNNEI. Trimming stripped 6 bases from V and 7 bases from J, with 13 bases between. This CDR3 has 13 amino acids. CDR3 coding DNA: TGTGCCAGCAGGCTGACGGCCGGCCAGCCCCAGCATTTT. This codes for CASRLTAGQPQHF.

The chain employs TRBV5-4 and TRBJ1-1, with 8 nucleotides matching TRBD1. The V segment lost 5 bases and the J segment 1 base; nucleotides outside the gene matches: 7. The CDR3 is 15 amino acids. CDR1 and CDR2 from the germline V gene are SGHNT and YYREEE (reference sequence). CDR3 loop: CASSPTGDQNTEAFF. CDR3 bases: TGTGCCAGCAGTCCGACAGGGGATCAGAACACTGAAGCTTTCTTT.

V is TRBV7-2 and J is TRBJ2-7; D not certain. The CDR3 is made up of 13 amino acids. Germline lookup yields CDR1 SGHTA and CDR2 FQGNSA. The V end was cut by 3 bases, the J end by 1 base, with 7 bases between. Here the CDR3 reads CASSFPTSYEQYF. As DNA, the CDR3 is TGTGCCAGCAGCTTCCCGACTTCCTACGAGCAGTACTTC.